The rows below give T cell receptor beta chains drawn from one sample of a study of blood T cell repertoires in COVID-19. Profiling relied on immunoSEQ multiplex PCR, and the TCRdb table lists in-frame clones only, not all of them. The sample yields under 200,000 clones, 80% to 85% seen once. Sample: PBMCs or T cells enriched from blood (not recorded which). These TCRs come from a woman aged 50 to 65 who had recovered from COVID-19. The CDR3 runs from the conserved cysteine through the conserved F or W. The order of the fields is V gene, J gene, D gene, CDR3 length, clone size, CDR3 protein, CDR3 DNA. D genes are given only for firm matches. Size is omitted from some rows. Given values are once, few, many or a class for expanded clones.

>TRBV5-1|TRBJ2-1|.|12|.
CASSLSGREQFF
TGCGCCAGCAGCTTGTCAGGGCGTGAGCAGTTCTTC
>TRBV19|TRBJ1-5|.|14|few
CASSPRRGSQPQHF
TGTGCCAGTAGTCCCCGGCGGGGGAGTCAGCCCCAGCATTTT
>TRBV6-5|TRBJ2-5|.|13|.
CASSRERKETQYF
TGTGCCAGCAGCCGAGAAAGAAAAGAGACCCAGTACTTC
>TRBV5-6|TRBJ2-3|.|16|.
CASSLAENDSTDTQYF
TGTGCCAGCAGCTTGGCCGAGAACGATAGCACAGATACGCAGTATTTT
>TRBV3-1/TRBV3-2|TRBJ2-1|.|12|.
CASSQDRGRPFF
TGTGCCAGCAGCCAAGACAGGGGTCGACCGTTCTTC
>TRBV10-2|TRBJ1-3|.|14|.
CASSDTGMGNTIYF
TGCGCCAGCAGTGATACAGGGATGGGAAACACCATATATTTT
>TRBV10-3|TRBJ2-3|.|14|once
CASQRGSSTDTQYF
TGTGCCAGCCAGAGGGGGAGCAGCACAGATACGCAGTATTTT
>TRBV7-3|TRBJ2-7|.|13|.
CASSLKPGYEQYF
TGTGCCAGCAGCTTAAAGCCAGGATACGAGCAGTACTTC
>TRBV7-3|TRBJ2-1|TRBD2|14|once
CASSTAGGHNEQFF
TGTGCCAGCAGCACAGCGGGGGGCCATAATGAGCAGTTCTTC
>TRBV28|TRBJ1-1|.|14|.
CASSLWSVNTEAFF
TGTGCCAGCAGTTTATGGTCGGTAAACACTGAAGCTTTCTTT
>TRBV2|TRBJ1-2|TRBD1|14|.
CASSEQGFGYGYTF
TGTGCCAGCAGCGAACAGGGGTTCGGCTATGGCTACACCTTC
>TRBV6-4|TRBJ2-3|.|16|.
CASSLMGSGSTDTQYF
TGTGCCAGCAGTCTAATGGGAAGCGGGAGCACAGATACGCAGTATTTT
>TRBV11-3|TRBJ2-7|.|14|.
CASSLDGPSYEQYF
TGTGCCAGCAGCTTAGATGGGCCATCCTACGAGCAGTACTTC